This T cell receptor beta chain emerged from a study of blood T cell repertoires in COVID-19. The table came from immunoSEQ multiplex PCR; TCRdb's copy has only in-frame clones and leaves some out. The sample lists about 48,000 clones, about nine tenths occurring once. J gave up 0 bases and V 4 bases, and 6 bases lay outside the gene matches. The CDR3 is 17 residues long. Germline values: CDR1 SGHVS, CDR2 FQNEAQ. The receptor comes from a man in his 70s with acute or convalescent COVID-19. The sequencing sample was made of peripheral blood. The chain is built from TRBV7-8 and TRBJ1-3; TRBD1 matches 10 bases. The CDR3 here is CASSWGDRGSSGNTIYF. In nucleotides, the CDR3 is TGTGCCAGCAGCTGGGGGGACAGGGGTAGCTCTGGAAACACCATATATTTT.